The 8 T cell receptor beta chains presented below share a single source sample, sequenced in a study of PD-L1 blockade in urothelial cancer. Assay: immunoSEQ multiplex PCR; the TCRdb copy retains only in-frame clones and omits some. The profile covers tens of thousands of clones, with 84% appearing a single time and less than 1.5% taken by the ten largest. As for time point: pretreatment peripheral blood. Sample: PBMCs, taken around atezolizumab (anti-PD-L1) treatment. The receptors were sampled from a man in his forties or fifties with urothelial cancer.

V is TRBV5-8 and J is TRBJ1-5, with TRBD1 as a possible D gene (6 bases). V was clipped by 5 bases and J by 0 bases, with 12 bases between them. This CDR3 spans 15 amino acids. Germline CDR1 reads SGHTS; CDR2 reads YDEGEE. CDR3 in amino acids: CASSKDRYSNQPQHF. CDR3 sequence (DNA): TGTGCCAGCAGTAAGGACAGATATAGCAATCAGCCCCAGCATTTT. The full variable domain, in which reference TRBV5-8 and TRBJ1-5 provide the parts outside the CDR3, is EAGVTQSPTHLIKTRGQQATLRCSPISGHTSVYWYQQALGLGLQFLLWYDEGEERNRGNFPPRFSGRQFPNYSSELNVNALELEDSALYLCASSKDRYSNQPQHFGDGTRLSIL.

The gene calls are TRBV10-1 and TRBJ1-2; 10 bases map to TRBD1. Looked up from germline, CDR1 is WNHNN and CDR2 is SYGVQD (reference sequence). This CDR3 has 16 residues. Trimming removed 8 bases from V and 5 bases from J; junction bases left unmatched: 14. CDR3 sequence reads: CASGVGQGGGRYGYTF. The CDR3 DNA sequence: TGCGCCAGCGGGGTCGGACAGGGGGGGGGTCGTTATGGCTACACCTTC.

The chain links TRBV2 to TRBJ2-5, with 7 bases that match TRBD1. The V and J ends lost 5 bases and 5 bases, in that order; junction bases with no gene match: 5. Germline V gene sequence: CDR1 SNHLY, CDR2 FYNNEI. The length of the CDR3 is 13 residues. CDR3 protein: CASSTGARETQYF. CDR3 bases: TGTGCCAGCAGTACAGGGGCCCGGGAGACCCAGTACTTC.

V gene TRBV5-4 combines with J gene TRBJ2-3; TRBD2 matches 15 bases. V was clipped by 5 bases and J by 6 bases; unmatched bases: 4. CDR1 SGHNT and CDR2 YYREEE come from the germline V gene (reference sequence). The CDR3 spans 15 residues. The CDR3 coding sequence is TGTGCCAGCAGGTGGACTAGCGGGAGGGACGATACGCAGTATTTT. Its translation is CASRWTSGRDDTQYF.

This chain connects TRBV19 to TRBJ2-1, with 15 bases fitting TRBD2. The CDR3 loop spans 15 amino acids. Germline V lookup: CDR1 LNHDA, CDR2 SQIVND (reference sequence). The ends lost 1 base at V and 9 bases at J; junction bases unmatched: 1. The chain's CDR3 is CASSIAGLAGGEQFF. Written as DNA, the CDR3 is TGTGCCAGTAGTATAGCGGGACTAGCGGGAGGTGAGCAGTTCTTC.

The chain combines TRBV5-1 with TRBJ1-2; 7 bases agree with TRBD1. The CDR3 loop spans 13 amino acids. Germline values: CDR1 SGHRS, CDR2 YFSETQ. V lost 4 bases to trimming and J lost 3 bases; unmatched junction nucleotides: 3. The CDR3 is CASSVDRDYGYTF. Written as DNA, the CDR3 is TGCGCCAGCAGCGTCGACAGGGACTATGGCTACACCTTC.

The chain is built from TRBV6-1 and TRBJ1-1; TRBD1 is a possible D gene (6 bases). CDR1 is MNHNS and CDR2 is SASEGT in the germline V gene. V lost 5 bases and J lost 6, with 10 bases in between. The CDR3 runs to 12 residues. The CDR3 region is CASSPQGPEAFF. The CDR3 DNA follows: TGTGCCAGCAGTCCGCAGGGGCCTGAAGCTTTCTTT.

This clone came up once. The rearrangement joins TRBV6-1 to TRBJ1-1, with a tentative D call TRBD1 (5 bases). Trimming took off 1 base at V and 5 bases at J, with 8 bases between the two ends. CDR3 length: 13 residues. Germline V CDR1 and CDR2: MNHNS, SASEGT. The CDR3 sequence is CASSEVGGTEAFF. CDR3 nucleotide sequence: TGTGCCAGCAGTGAAGTTGGGGGGACTGAAGCTTTCTTT.